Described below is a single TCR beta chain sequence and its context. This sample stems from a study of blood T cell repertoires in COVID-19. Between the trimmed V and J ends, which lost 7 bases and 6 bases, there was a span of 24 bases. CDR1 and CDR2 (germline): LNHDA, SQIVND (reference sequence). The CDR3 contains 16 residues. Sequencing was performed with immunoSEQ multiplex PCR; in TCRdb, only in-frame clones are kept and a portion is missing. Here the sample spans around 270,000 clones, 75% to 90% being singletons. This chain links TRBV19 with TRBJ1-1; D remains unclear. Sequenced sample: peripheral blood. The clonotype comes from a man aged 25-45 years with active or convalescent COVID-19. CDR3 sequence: CASTPRPRQHVAEAFF. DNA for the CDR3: TGTGCCAGTACCCCCAGGCCTCGCCAACACGTCGCTGAAGCTTTCTTT. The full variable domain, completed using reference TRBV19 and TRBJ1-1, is DGGITQSPKYLFRKEGQNVTLSCEQNLNHDAMYWYRQDPGQGLRLIYYSQIVNDFQKGDIAEGYSVSREKKESFPLTVTSAQKNPTAFYLCASTPRPRQHVAEAFFGQGTRLTVV.